This T cell receptor (beta chain) emerged from a study of CD8 T cells in ankylosing spondylitis. Quantitative molecular-barcoded 5'-RACE generated the TCR beta libraries. TCRdb passed the 5' RACE reads through MiXCR, listing each CDR3 protein once. Of under 300,000 distinct CDR3 sequences in the sample, about 11% are singletons; the top ten hold around 7%. V was cut by 1 base and J by 2 bases, with 8 bases left in between. The V gene's germline CDR1 is MGHRA and CDR2 YSYEKL. This CDR3 has 15 residues. General observations from the study: Before this, some motif variants had been reported in reactive arthritis synovial fluid and blood. Matched ankylosing spondylitis synovial fluid reportedly showed significant enrichment of disease-linked clones. Clones linked with disease were CD8+ and fairly uncommon in the peripheral blood.

The sample holds many counts of this clonotype. The antigen is not known. The chain is built from TRBV4-1 and TRBJ1-4, with unresolved D. This TCR derives from a male donor with ankylosing spondylitis or in good health (not recorded which). The sequenced sample was blood, either unsorted or a sorted T cell fraction (not recorded which). The CDR3 here is CASSQGSVTNEKLFF. The DNA of the CDR3 is TGCGCCAGCAGCCAAGGCAGTGTGACTAATGAAAAACTGTTTTTT.